This T cell receptor (beta chain) emerged from a study of blood T cell repertoires in COVID-19 (dated by TCRdb to about 2020). Study-level background: Samples from collaborators originated in the United States, Italy and Spain and spanned both the acute and convalescent phases of COVID-19. The material from the prospective study consisted of cDNA or gDNA derived from T cells, B-cell-depleted T cells, or PBMCs. Subjects who had been exposed to COVID-19, were actively infected with it, or had recovered from it provided the deeply sampled blood TCRbeta repertoires that made up the dataset. The repertoires were made available in a free public database intended to serve as a resource for research on the immune response to SARS-CoV-2. The samples were drawn from the first 160 participants of the ongoing ImmuneRACE study and from 1,254 subjects provided by 6 global collaborators. Nearly every sample came with metadata listing a de-identified subject ID, COVID-19 status, age in years and sex. Where HLA class I and class II types were available, the types were taken from metadata supplied by the sample provider, not from assay-based typing. Study-wide findings and limitations: The amount of clinical and demographic metadata varied by source and participant and was provided uncurated.

Via the germline V gene (reference sequence), CDR1 is LNHDA and CDR2 SQIVND. The germline V and J ends show losses of 4 bases and 3 bases respectively, and no gene match explains 9 bases of the junction. Spanning cysteine to phenylalanine, the CDR3 consists of 16 amino acids. Only the CDR3 part of the read is kept: 48 bases, read in frame from the first base. TCRbeta CDR3 regions were amplified from genomic DNA using the immunoSEQ Assay, a bias-controlled multiplex PCR. From the authors' description of their analysis: The number of nucleated cells in each sample was estimated by amplification of reference gene primers within the assay. To quantify the absolute abundance of each unique TCRbeta CDR3 rearrangement, sequence reads were collapsed and filtered. Productive Simpson clonality was computed per sample as the square root of Simpson's diversity index over productive rearrangements. The source is immuneACCESS, and TCRdb retained only in-frame sequences with V and J called. Part of the clones is not carried over; for the studies checked, unresolved V genes explain less than half of this, and the remainder is unexplained. The DNA was the basis for D and trimming; V, J and clone size are from that table. In all, the sample holds tens of thousands of clones, and 80% to 95% of those were seen once. In total, the top ten clones hold roughly 0.47% of the sample.

This clone was recorded a few times. No antigen is known for it. No base-level quality is on record; no much larger clone is a single base apart. One collaborating source in Seattle enrolled patients during active infection and followed them longitudinally through the course of disease. Collaborating institutions collected whole blood in K2EDTA tubes following their own protocols. For TCRbeta analysis, collaborator samples were shipped as frozen whole blood, as isolated PBMCs, or as DNA extracted from either sample type. The sample consisted of peripheral blood. The receptor comes from a man aged 50-59 years with COVID-19, enrolled during active disease. Recombination linked TRBV19 to TRBJ2-3, and 8 junction bases match TRBD1. CDR3 sequence: CASSRGTGYGTDTQYF. The DNA reads as follows: TGTGCCAGTAGTAGAGGGACAGGATATGGAACAGATACGCAGTATTTT.